Below are 14 T cell receptor beta chains sequenced from a single sample in a study of CD8 T cells in ankylosing spondylitis. TCRdb called the 5' RACE reads again in MiXCR, with one record for every CDR3 protein. The table shows about 240,000 distinct CDR3 sequences, with 20% to 30% occurring only once. The sequencing input was blood, either unsorted or a sorted T cell fraction (not recorded which). The receptor source for this set is a male donor with ankylosing spondylitis or in good health (not recorded which).

This clonotype was recorded many times. The chain couples TRBV7-2 to TRBJ2-3; D is ambiguous. V lost 1 base to trimming and J lost 3 bases, with 23 bases between them. Germline CDR1 is SGHTA and CDR2 is FQGNSA. The CDR3 spans 19 residues. Here the CDR3 DNA reads TGTGCCAGCAGCTTAGGGCGCTTAGGTACCAGAAGAATGACAGATACGCAGTATTTT. Protein: CASSLGRLGTRRMTDTQYF. Full variable domain (rest looked up from reference TRBV7-2 and TRBJ2-3): GAGVSQSPSNKVTEKGKDVELRCDPISGHTALYWYRQSLGQGLEFLIYFQGNSAPDKSGLPSDRFSAERTGGSVSTLTIQRTQQEDSAVYLCASSLGRLGTRRMTDTQYFGPGTRLTVL.

J is TRBJ2-2 and V is TRBV12-5; no definite D call. Per the germline V gene, CDR1 is LGHNT and CDR2 is FRNRAP. The V and J ends lost 0 bases and 0 bases respectively, with 8 bases between them. This CDR3 comprises 16 residues. In nucleotides, the CDR3 is TGTGCTAGTGGTTTGGTAGTGACGGCGAACACCGGGGAGCTGTTTTTT. It codes for CASGLVVTANTGELFF.

This clonotype was detected ten times or more. V gene TRBV20-1 combines with J gene TRBJ2-5, with 11 positions matching TRBD2. Germline CDR1 reads DFQATT; CDR2 reads SNEGSKA (reference sequence). J lost 9 bases, V lost 6 bases, and 18 bases had no gene match. This CDR3 spans 16 amino acids. The CDR3: CSAPRASGGYQLSQYF. CDR3 nucleotide sequence: TGCAGTGCACCGAGGGCTAGCGGGGGGTACCAATTGTCCCAGTACTTC.

This chain joins TRBV10-3 and TRBJ2-3, with 11 bases identical to TRBD1. Per the germline V gene, CDR1 is ENHRY and CDR2 is SYGVKD. V lost 11 bases and J lost 1; bases outside the gene matches: 2. This CDR3 spans 13 amino acids. The CDR3 sequence is CAAGQGGTDTQYF. Written as DNA, the CDR3 is TGTGCCGCGGGACAGGGGGGCACAGATACGCAGTATTTT.

This clonotype has just a few counts. The rearrangement links TRBV20-1 to TRBJ1-6; 7 nucleotides agree with TRBD1. Germline V CDR1 and CDR2: DFQATT, SNEGSKA (reference sequence). The CDR3 has 16 amino acids. Germline trimming cut 4 bases from V and 1 base from J; bases unmatched to any gene: 7. The CDR3 bases are TGCAGTGCTAAAAAGGGGGCTGGGTCCTATAATTCACCCCTCCACTTT. Its translation is CSAKKGAGSYNSPLHF.

V and J are TRBV2 and TRBJ2-6; perhaps TRBD2 as D (6 bases). The CDR3 consists of 14 residues. Deletions cut 4 bases from V and 2 bases from J, with 6 bases between. Per the germline V gene, CDR1 is SNHLY and CDR2 is FYNNEI. The chain's CDR3 is CASSGGAGANVLTF. Here the CDR3 DNA reads TGTGCCAGCAGTGGGGGGGCTGGGGCCAACGTCCTGACTTTC.

This clonotype was counted between two and nine times. The V and J genes are TRBV29-1 and TRBJ1-2; D possibly corresponds to TRBD1 (5 bases). V was trimmed by 7 bases and J by 7 bases, leaving 13 bases between them. The CDR3 has 11 amino acids. Per the germline V gene, CDR1 is SQVTM and CDR2 is ANQGSEA. DNA of the CDR3: TGCAGCGGGGGGGGAGAGGTTGGCTACACCTTC. This sequence encodes CSGGGEVGYTF.

This clonotype has more than one count but fewer than ten. This chain connects TRBV20-1 to TRBJ2-1; either TRBD1 or TRBD2 may supply D (5 bases each). Between the trimmed V and J ends, which lost 4 bases and 4 bases, there was a span of 11 bases. This CDR3 comprises 13 residues. Germline loops: CDR1 DFQATT, CDR2 SNEGSKA (reference sequence). The CDR3 reads CSAIGTDYNEQFF. The CDR3 DNA is TGCAGTGCTATAGGGACGGATTACAATGAGCAGTTCTTC.

The genes are TRBV10-3 and TRBJ2-2; D is unresolved. Between the trimmed V and J ends, which lost 8 bases and 6 bases, there was a span of 4 bases. This CDR3 has 10 residues. Germline CDR1 ENHRY, CDR2 SYGVKD. The CDR3 reads CAIGSGELFF. The CDR3 DNA reads as TGTGCCATCGGATCCGGGGAGCTGTTTTTT.

This sequence joins TRBV4-2 and TRBJ2-7, with TRBD1 matching 11 bases. Germline V gene data show CDR1 as LGHNA and CDR2 as YNFKEQ. V trimming: 2 bases; J trimming: 1 base; junction bases outside the gene matches: 10. The CDR3 is made up of 18 amino acids. The CDR3 spells CASSQNPGGTGGSYEQYF. The DNA of the CDR3 is TGTGCCAGCAGCCAAAATCCAGGCGGGACAGGGGGGTCCTACGAGCAGTACTTC.

The V call is TRBV20-1, the J call TRBJ1-5; tentatively, D is TRBD1 (5 bases). Germline V gene sequence: CDR1 DFQATT, CDR2 SNEGSKA (reference sequence). Trimming took off 3 bases at V and 5 bases at J, with 20 bases between the two ends. This CDR3 has 16 residues. CDR3 DNA: TGCAGTGCTAGTTACGGGGGTACAGGTTCTCATCAGCCCCAGCATTTT. Translating gives CSASYGGTGSHQPQHF.

V gene TRBV7-9 combines with J gene TRBJ2-1; TRBD2 agrees at 9 bases. Germline V CDR1 and CDR2: SEHNR, FQNEAQ (reference sequence). This CDR3 is built from 16 residues. J was trimmed by 6 bases and V by 3 bases; bases with no gene match: 9. The CDR3 bases are TGTGCCAGCAGCTTCCCCACTAGCGGGCACTCCAATGAGCAGTTCTTC. Translating gives CASSFPTSGHSNEQFF.

The gene calls are TRBV18 and TRBJ1-6; D is uncertain. The CDR3 spans 16 residues. Trimming removed 0 bases at V and 1 base at J, with 7 bases between. Germline V gene data show CDR1 as KGHSH and CDR2 as LQKENI. DNA of the CDR3: TGTGCCAGCTCACCACCGGCCGGATCCTATAATTCACCCCTCCACTTT. It specifies CASSPPAGSYNSPLHF.

This clonotype was seen more than once but under ten times. The CDR3 DNA sequence: TGCAGCGTTGGAGGGGGAGCCTATGGCTACACCTTC. Encoded protein: CSVGGGAYGYTF. The chain combines TRBV29-1 with TRBJ1-2; D might be TRBD1 (6 bases). Germline CDR1 reads SQVTM; CDR2 reads ANQGSEA. The CDR3 contains 12 residues. Trimming stripped 4 bases from V and 4 bases from J, with 10 bases between.